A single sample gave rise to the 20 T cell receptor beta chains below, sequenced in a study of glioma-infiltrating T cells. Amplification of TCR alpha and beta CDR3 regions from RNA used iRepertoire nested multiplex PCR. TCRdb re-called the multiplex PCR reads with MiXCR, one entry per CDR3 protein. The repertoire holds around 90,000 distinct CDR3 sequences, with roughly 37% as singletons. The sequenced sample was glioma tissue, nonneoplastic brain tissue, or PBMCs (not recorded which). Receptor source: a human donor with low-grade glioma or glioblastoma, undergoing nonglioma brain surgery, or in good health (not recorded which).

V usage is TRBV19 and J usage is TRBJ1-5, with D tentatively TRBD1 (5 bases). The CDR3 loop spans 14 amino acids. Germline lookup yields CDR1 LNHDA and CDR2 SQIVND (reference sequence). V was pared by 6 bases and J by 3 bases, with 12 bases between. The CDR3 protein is CASSKGLVNQPQHF. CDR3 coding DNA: TGTGCCAGTAGCAAGGGACTCGTCAATCAGCCCCAGCATTTT.

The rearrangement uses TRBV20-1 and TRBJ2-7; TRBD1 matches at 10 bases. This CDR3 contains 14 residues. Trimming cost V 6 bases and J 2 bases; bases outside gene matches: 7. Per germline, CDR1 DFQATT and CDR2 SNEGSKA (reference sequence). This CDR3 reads CSAIRDRGTYEQYF. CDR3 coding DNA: TGCAGTGCGATCCGGGACAGGGGAACCTACGAGCAGTACTTC.

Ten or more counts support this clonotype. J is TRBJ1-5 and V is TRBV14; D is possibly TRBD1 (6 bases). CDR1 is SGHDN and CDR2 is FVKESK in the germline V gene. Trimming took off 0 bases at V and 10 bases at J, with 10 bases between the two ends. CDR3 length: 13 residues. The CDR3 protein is CASSQDAGGPQHF. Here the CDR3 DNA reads TGTGCCAGCAGCCAAGATGCGGGGGGCCCCCAGCATTTT.

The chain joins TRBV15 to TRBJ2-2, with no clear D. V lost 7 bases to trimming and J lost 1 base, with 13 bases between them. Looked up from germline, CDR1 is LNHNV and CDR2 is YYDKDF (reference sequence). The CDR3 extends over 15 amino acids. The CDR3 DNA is TGTGCCACCATGACCGATTTCGGGAACACCGGGGAGCTGTTTTTT. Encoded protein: CATMTDFGNTGELFF.

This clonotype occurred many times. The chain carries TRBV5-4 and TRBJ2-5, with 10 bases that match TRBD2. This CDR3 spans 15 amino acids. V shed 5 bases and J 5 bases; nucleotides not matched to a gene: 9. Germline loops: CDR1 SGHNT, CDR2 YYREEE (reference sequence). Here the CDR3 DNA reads TGTGCCAGCAGACCCGTCAGCGGGGGGGCGGAGACCCAGTACTTC. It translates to CASRPVSGGAETQYF. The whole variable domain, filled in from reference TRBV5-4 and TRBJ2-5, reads ETGVTQSPTHLIKTRGQQVTLRCSSQSGHNTVSWYQQALGQGPQFIFQYYREEENGRGNFPPRFSGLQFPNYSSELNVNALELDDSALYLCASRPVSGGAETQYFGPGTRLLVL.

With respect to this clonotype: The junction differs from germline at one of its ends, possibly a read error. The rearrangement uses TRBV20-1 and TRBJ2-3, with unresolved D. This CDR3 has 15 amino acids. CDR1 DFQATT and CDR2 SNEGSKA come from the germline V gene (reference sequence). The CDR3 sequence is CSARARTDDTDTQYF. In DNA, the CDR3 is TGCAGTGCTAGAGCTCGGACGGACGACACAGATACGCAGTATTTC.

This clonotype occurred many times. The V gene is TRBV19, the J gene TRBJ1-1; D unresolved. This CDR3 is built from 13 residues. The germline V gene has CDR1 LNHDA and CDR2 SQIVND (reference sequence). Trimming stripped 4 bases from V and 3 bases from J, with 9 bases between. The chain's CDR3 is CASSTGWDTEAFF. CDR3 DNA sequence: TGTGCCAGTAGTACGGGCTGGGACACTGAAGCTTTCTTT. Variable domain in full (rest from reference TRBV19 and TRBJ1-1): DGGITQSPKYLFRKEGQNVTLSCEQNLNHDAMYWYRQDPGQGLRLIYYSQIVNDFQKGDIAEGYSVSREKKESFPLTVTSAQKNPTAFYLCASSTGWDTEAFFGQGTRLTVV.

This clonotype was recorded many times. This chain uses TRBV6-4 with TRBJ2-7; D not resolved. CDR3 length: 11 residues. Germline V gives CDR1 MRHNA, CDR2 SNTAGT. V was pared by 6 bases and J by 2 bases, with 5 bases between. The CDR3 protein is CASSGAYEQYF. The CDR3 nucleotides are TGTGCCAGCAGCGGCGCCTACGAGCAGTACTTC.

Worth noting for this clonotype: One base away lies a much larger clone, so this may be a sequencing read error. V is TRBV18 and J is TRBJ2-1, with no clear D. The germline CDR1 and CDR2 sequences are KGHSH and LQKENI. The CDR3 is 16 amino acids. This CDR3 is CANSPPSTGSYNEQFF. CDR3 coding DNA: TGTGCCAACTCACCCCCTTCAACGGGTTCCTACAATGAGCAGTTCTTC.

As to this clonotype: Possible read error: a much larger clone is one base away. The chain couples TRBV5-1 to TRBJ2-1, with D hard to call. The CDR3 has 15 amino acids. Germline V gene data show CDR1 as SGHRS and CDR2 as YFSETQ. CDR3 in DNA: TGCACCAGCAGTTTGGACGGTTCTTATACAAATGAGCAGTTCTTC. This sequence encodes CTSSLDGSYTNEQFF.

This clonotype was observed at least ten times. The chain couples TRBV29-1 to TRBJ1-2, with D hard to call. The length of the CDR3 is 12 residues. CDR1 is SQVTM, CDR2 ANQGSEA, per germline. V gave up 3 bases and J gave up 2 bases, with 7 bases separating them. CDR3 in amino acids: CSVDPGNYGYTF. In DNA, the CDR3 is TGCAGCGTTGACCCCGGGAACTATGGCTACACCTTC.

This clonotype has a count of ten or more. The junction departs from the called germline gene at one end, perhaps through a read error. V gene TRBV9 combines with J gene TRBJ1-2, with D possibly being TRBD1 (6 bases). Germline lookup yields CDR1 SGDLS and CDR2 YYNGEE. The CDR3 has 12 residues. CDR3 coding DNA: TGTGCCAGCAGCCCACATAACAGGGCCCTCTCCTTC. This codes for CASSPHNRALSF. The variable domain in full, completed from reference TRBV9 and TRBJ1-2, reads DSGVTQTPKHLITATGQRVTLRCSPRSGDLSVYWYQQSLDQGLQFLIQYYNGEERAKGNILERFSAQQFPDLHSELNLSSLELGDSALYFCASSPHNRALSFGSGTRLTVV.

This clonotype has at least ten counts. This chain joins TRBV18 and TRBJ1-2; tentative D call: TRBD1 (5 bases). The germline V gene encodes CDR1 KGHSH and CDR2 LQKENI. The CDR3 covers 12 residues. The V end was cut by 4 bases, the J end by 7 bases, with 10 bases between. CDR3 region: CASSRQLSGYTF. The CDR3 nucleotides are TGTGCCAGCTCACGACAGTTATCTGGCTACACCTTC. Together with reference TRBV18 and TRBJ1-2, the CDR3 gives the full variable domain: NAGVMQNPRHLVRRRGQEARLRCSPMKGHSHVYWYRQLPEEGLKFMVYLQKENIIDESGMPKERFSAEFPKEGPSILRIQQVVRGDSAAYFCASSRQLSGYTFGSGTRLTVV.

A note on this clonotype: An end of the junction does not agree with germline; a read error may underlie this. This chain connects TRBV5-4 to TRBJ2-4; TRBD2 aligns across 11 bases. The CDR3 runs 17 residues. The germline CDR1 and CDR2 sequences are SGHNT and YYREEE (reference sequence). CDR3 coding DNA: TGTGCCAGCAGCTTGGGACTAGCGGGAACAGCCAATAACATTCAGTACTTC. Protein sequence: CASSLGLAGTANNIQYF.

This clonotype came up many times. CDR3 region: CASSGTSGGAKNEQFF. The CDR3 DNA is TGTGCCAGCAGTGGGACTAGCGGGGGGGCGAAGAATGAGCAGTTCTTC. This chain joins TRBV2 and TRBJ2-1, with 15 positions matching TRBD2. This CDR3 spans 16 amino acids. From germline, CDR1 is SNHLY and CDR2 FYNNEI. The trim removed 4 bases at V and 7 bases at J, leaving 5 bases unmatched.

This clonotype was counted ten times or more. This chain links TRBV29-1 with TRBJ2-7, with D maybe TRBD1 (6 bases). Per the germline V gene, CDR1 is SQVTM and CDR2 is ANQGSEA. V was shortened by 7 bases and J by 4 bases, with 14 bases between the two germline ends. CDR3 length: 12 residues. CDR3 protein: CSASGASYEQYF. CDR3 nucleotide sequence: TGCAGCGCCTCAGGGGCCTCGTACGAGCAGTACTTC.

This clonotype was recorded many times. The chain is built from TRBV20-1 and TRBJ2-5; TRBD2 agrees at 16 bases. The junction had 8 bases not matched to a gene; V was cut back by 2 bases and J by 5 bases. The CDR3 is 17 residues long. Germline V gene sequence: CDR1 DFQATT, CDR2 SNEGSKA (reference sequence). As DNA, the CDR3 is TGCAGTGCTAGATTTCCGGGACTAGCGGGAGGGCCGGAGACCCAGTACTTC. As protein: CSARFPGLAGGPETQYF.

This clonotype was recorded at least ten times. The CDR3 spells CASAEVKGEKLFF. The CDR3 bases are TGTGCCAGTGCGGAAGTTAAGGGGGAAAAACTGTTTTTT. The rearrangement links TRBV19 to TRBJ1-4; weak D call: TRBD1 (5 bases). Germline V gene lookup returns CDR1 LNHDA and CDR2 SQIVND (reference sequence). The CDR3 runs 13 residues. Trimming removed 8 bases at V and 8 bases at J, with 15 bases between.

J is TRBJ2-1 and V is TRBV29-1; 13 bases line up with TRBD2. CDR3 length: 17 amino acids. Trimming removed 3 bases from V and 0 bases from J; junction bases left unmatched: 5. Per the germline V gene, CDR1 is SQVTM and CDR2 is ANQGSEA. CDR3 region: CSVEGTSGATSYNEQFF. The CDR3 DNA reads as TGCAGCGTTGAGGGGACTAGCGGGGCCACCTCCTACAATGAGCAGTTCTTC.

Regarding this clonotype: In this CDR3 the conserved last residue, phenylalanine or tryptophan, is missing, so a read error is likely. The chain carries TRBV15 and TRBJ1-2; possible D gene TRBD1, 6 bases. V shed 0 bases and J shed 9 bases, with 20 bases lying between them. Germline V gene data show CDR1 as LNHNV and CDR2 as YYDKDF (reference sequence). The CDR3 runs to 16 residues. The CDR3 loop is CATSRERTEVAYCYTS. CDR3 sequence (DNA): TGTGCCACCAGCAGAGAGAGGACAGAAGTAGCGTATTGCTACACCTCC.